The clone carrying this TCR beta chain was seen a handful of times. The antigen is unknown. This entry comes from a study of human T cells and chemical hapten exposure. As for the study in general: Patch tests delivered 0.01% DPC to the upper back and were evaluated at 6 days. Small discrepancies in pooled library volume mainly accounted for the varying TCR yields per sample.

With 7 bases removed from V and 0 bases from J, the gap between germline ends came to 13 bases. This CDR3 has 14 amino acids. CDR1 and CDR2 (germline): SQVTM, ANQGSEA. A single record per CDR3 protein comes from TCRdb applying MiXCR to the RACE reads. The sample gives 190,000 or so distinct CDR3 sequences, around 25% of which show up once; roughly 2.3% is in the top ten. Time point of the sample: patch test 3, about 24 weeks after DPC sensitization. Treatment meaning: therapeutic diphenylcyclopropenone sensitization with weekly scalp DPC. Study findings and constraints: Every donor had alopecia, and their immune response may therefore differ from healthy people's.

The receptor was isolated from a woman aged 40 to 49 with alopecia areata. Some clones in this sample may be carry-over from other donors' samples. The genes are TRBV29-1 and TRBJ1-3; D is perhaps TRBD1 (5 bases). The specimen was whole blood, collected in connection with sensitization to the hapten diphenylcyclopropenone (DPC). CDR3 in DNA: TGCAGCGGGGGGGGGGGTGGCTCTGGAAACACCATATATTTT. Translated, it gives CSGGGGGSGNTIYF.